Listed here are 7 T cell receptor beta chains from one sample, sequenced in a study of identical twins. TCRdb reprocessed the 5' RACE reads via MiXCR and lists one record per CDR3 protein. The sample contains over 200,000 distinct CDR3 sequences, approximately 7.1% of which appear only once. The data also belong to a second study, concerning T cells expressing NK-cell markers.

The sample taken for sequencing was CD8+ T cells sorted from blood. These receptors were collected from a woman aged 18-29 years in good health.

The chain combines TRBV19 with TRBJ2-1; TRBD2 is a possible D gene (7 bases). V was cut by 10 bases and J by 10 bases, with 20 bases left in between. From germline, CDR1 is LNHDA and CDR2 SQIVND (reference sequence). The CDR3 covers 13 residues. The CDR3 spells CAISGTRRGEQFF. The CDR3 DNA sequence: TGTGCCATAAGCGGGACCCGGAGGGGGGAGCAGTTCTTC.

Turning to this clonotype: A single base separates this from a much larger clone, so it may be a read error. The V and J genes are TRBV7-9 and TRBJ2-1; D gene ambiguous. From germline, CDR1 is SEHNR and CDR2 FQNEAQ (reference sequence). This CDR3 has 12 residues. CDR3 region: CTSSLGQNEQFF. As DNA, the CDR3 is TGTACCAGCAGCTTAGGTCAGAATGAGCAGTTCTTC.

This clonotype was picked up a small number of times. The chain couples TRBV4-3 to TRBJ2-1, with D unclear. The V end was cut by 0 bases, the J end by 3 bases, with 12 bases between. The CDR3 length is 16 residues. From germline, CDR1 is LGHNA and CDR2 YSLEER. CDR3 in amino acids: CASSQDQAELYNEQFF. The CDR3 region has the DNA TGCGCCAGCAGCCAAGATCAGGCTGAACTCTACAATGAGCAGTTCTTC.

Ten or more counts support this clonotype. The chain recombines TRBV9 with TRBJ1-2; D might be TRBD1 (5 bases). With 4 bases removed from V and 4 bases from J, the gap between germline ends came to 14 bases. The CDR3 runs to 14 residues. Germline V CDR1 and CDR2: SGDLS, YYNGEE. The CDR3: CASSSAGFSYGYTF. Here the CDR3 DNA reads TGTGCCAGCAGCAGTGCAGGGTTCAGCTATGGCTACACCTTC.

This clonotype was detected a few times. The chain couples TRBV29-1 to TRBJ2-1; D gene unclear. The CDR3 runs 12 residues. Germline CDR1 is SQVTM and CDR2 is ANQGSEA. The V gene lost 1 base and the J gene lost 7 bases, with 8 bases spanning the gap. In nucleotides, the CDR3 is TGCAGCGTTGAAGTACTTCGGAATGAGCAGTTCTTC. Translating gives CSVEVLRNEQFF.

This clonotype appeared a few times. V gene TRBV25-1 combines with J gene TRBJ2-7; D tentatively reads TRBD1 or TRBD2 (5 bases each). The CDR3 has 14 residues. Looked up from germline, CDR1 is MGHDK and CDR2 is SYGVNS. V dropped 3 bases and J dropped 5 bases, with 14 bases sitting between them. CDR3 region: CASSEVGAGHEQYF. The CDR3 DNA reads as TGTGCCAGCAGTGAGGTCGGGGCCGGGCACGAGCAGTACTTC.

This chain links TRBV3-1 with TRBJ2-1; D is unclear. Per the germline V gene, CDR1 is LGHDT and CDR2 is YNNKEL (reference sequence). The CDR3 consists of 14 residues. Trimming removed 0 bases from V and 4 bases from J, with 7 bases in between. For the CDR3, the DNA is TGTGCCAGCAGCCAAGACGCAAGGTACAATGAGCAGTTCTTC. As protein: CASSQDARYNEQFF.